Below are 10 T cell receptor beta chains sequenced from a single sample in a study of T cells in Graves' hyperthyroidism and ophthalmopathy. Amplification of TCR beta CDR3 regions was performed using RNA transcripts as template. The HTBI set primed first-round TCR CDR3 RT-PCR. TCRdb redid the calling of the multiplex PCR reads with MiXCR, one entry per CDR3 protein. The sample includes 600,000 to 800,000 distinct CDR3 sequences, 30% to 40% of them seen just once. Sequenced input: blood. All receptors come from a woman between 40 and 55 years old with Graves' hyperthyroidism.

This chain connects TRBV20-1 to TRBJ2-5; TRBD2 is a possible D gene (6 bases). Per the germline V gene, CDR1 is DFQATT and CDR2 is SNEGSKA (reference sequence). This CDR3 is 12 amino acids long. The germline V and J ends were trimmed by 6 bases and 7 bases, with 15 bases remaining between them. The CDR3 DNA follows: TGCAGTGCGCGGACGTCAGCGGGGACCCAGTACTTC. The encoded protein is CSARTSAGTQYF.

Only a few counts were recorded for this clonotype. CDR3 amino acids: CASSRSLGELFF. The CDR3 nucleotides read TGTGCCAGCAGCCGGAGTCTCGGGGAGCTGTTTTTT. The chain joins TRBV7-2 to TRBJ2-2; no definite D call. CDR1 is SGHTA and CDR2 is FQGNSA in the germline V gene. V was pared by 5 bases and J by 7 bases, with 8 bases between. This CDR3 spans 12 amino acids.

Ten or more counts support this clonotype. The V and J genes are TRBV10-3 and TRBJ2-2; 10 bases map to TRBD1. Per germline, CDR1 ENHRY and CDR2 SYGVKD. This CDR3 spans 16 amino acids. V trimming: 6 bases; J trimming: 7 bases; junction bases outside the gene matches: 11. The CDR3 nucleotides read TGTGCCATCAGGACCTCCGGGACAGGGGTTGGCGGGGAGCTGTTTTTT. It translates to CAIRTSGTGVGGELFF.

The V and J genes are TRBV7-9 and TRBJ1-2; D possibly corresponds to TRBD1 (6 bases). CDR3 length equals 13 residues. The germline V gene has CDR1 SEHNR and CDR2 FQNEAQ (reference sequence). Trimming removed 11 bases at V and 6 bases at J, with 19 bases between. CDR3 region: CAWTQGQINGYTF. In nucleotides, the CDR3 is TGTGCCTGGACCCAGGGGCAAATCAATGGCTACACCTTC.

The chain recombines TRBV19 with TRBJ1-2, with D possibly TRBD1 on 5 matching bases. Germline V lookup: CDR1 LNHDA, CDR2 SQIVND (reference sequence). V was pared by 7 bases and J by 2 bases, with 11 bases between. The CDR3 runs to 13 residues. The CDR3, as DNA: TGTGCCAGTAACCAGGGTAGCAACTATGGCTACACCTTC. Translation: CASNQGSNYGYTF. Full variable domain (outside the CDR3, taken from reference TRBV19 and TRBJ1-2): DGGITQSPKYLFRKEGQNVTLSCEQNLNHDAMYWYRQDPGQGLRLIYYSQIVNDFQKGDIAEGYSVSREKKESFPLTVTSAQKNPTAFYLCASNQGSNYGYTFGSGTRLTVV.

This clonotype has just a few counts. This chain connects TRBV4-3 to TRBJ1-6; D ambiguous. Trimming took off 3 bases at V and 7 bases at J, with 16 bases between the two ends. The CDR3 contains 16 residues. CDR1 is LGHNA and CDR2 is YSLEER in the germline V gene. CDR3 region: CASSQDGLGANSPLHF. The CDR3 DNA sequence: TGCGCCAGCAGCCAGGATGGGCTGGGAGCCAATTCACCCCTCCACTTT.

At least ten counts were recorded for this clonotype. This chain connects TRBV7-8 to TRBJ1-1; D unclear. Trimming stripped 4 bases from V and 3 bases from J, with 9 bases between. The CDR3 is 13 residues long. CDR1 and CDR2 from the germline V gene are SGHVS and FQNEAQ. In DNA form, the CDR3 reads TGTGCCAGCAGCTATTTGGAGGACACTGAAGCTTTCTTT. Translation gives CASSYLEDTEAFF.

There are many counts of this clonotype. J is TRBJ2-7 and V is TRBV11-2; the match to TRBD1 covers 7 bases. Germline assignment: CDR1 SGHAT and CDR2 FQNNGV. Trimming at V came to 5 bases and at J to 2 bases, leaving 6 bases not matched to a gene. The CDR3 loop spans 14 amino acids. Here the CDR3 reads CASSTDRDAYEQYF. The DNA of the CDR3 is TGTGCCAGCAGCACCGACAGGGACGCCTACGAGCAGTACTTC.

This clonotype was picked up many times. This chain links TRBV10-3 with TRBJ1-4; no clear D gene. CDR3 length: 12 residues. V was pared by 3 bases and J by 5 bases, with 4 bases between. CDR1 and CDR2 (germline): ENHRY, SYGVKD. The CDR3 nucleotides are TGTGCCATCAGTGACCTGAATGAAAAACTGTTTTTT. Amino acids: CAISDLNEKLFF.

The chain links TRBV10-3 to TRBJ2-5; 8 nucleotides line up with TRBD1. This CDR3 spans 14 amino acids. Germline CDR1 reads ENHRY; CDR2 reads SYGVKD. The V segment lost 7 bases and the J segment 7 bases; nucleotides outside the gene matches: 11. The CDR3 is CAIKTGQALRTQYF. The CDR3, as DNA: TGTGCCATCAAAACGGGACAGGCCCTAAGGACCCAGTACTTC.